This is a list of T cell receptor beta chains from one sample in a study of shared clonotypes between healthy human individuals. Profiling relied on immunoSEQ multiplex PCR, and the TCRdb table lists in-frame clones only, not all of them. The repertoire consists of over a million clones, with around 98% occurring once and the leading ten covering around 0.47%. The sample comprised naive CD4+ T cells sorted from blood. Receptors were obtained from a young man in good health. CDR3s include the opening cysteine and the closing phenylalanine or tryptophan. The D gene is left open where the match is weak. Size values are once, few and many counts, or a class for expanded clones, and some rows have none.

CDR3 length: 13; clone size: NA; J gene: TRBJ2-7; V gene: TRBV19; D gene: NA; CDR3 DNA: TGTGCCAGTAAATCTTCCACCAGCTACGAGCAGTACTTC; CDR3 protein: CASKSSTSYEQYF
CDR3 length: 16; clone size: NA; J gene: TRBJ2-2; V gene: TRBV27; D gene: TRBD1; CDR3 DNA: TGTGCCAGCAGTTACCGGGACAGGGGGGACACCGGGGAGCTGTTTTTT; CDR3 protein: CASSYRDRGDTGELFF
CDR3 length: 17; clone size: NA; J gene: TRBJ2-7; V gene: TRBV7-2; D gene: TRBD2; CDR3 DNA: TGTGCCAGCAGCTTCGAATCAAGCGGGAGGGTCGTTGGCGAGCAGTACTTC; CDR3 protein: CASSFESSGRVVGEQYF
CDR3 length: 16; clone size: NA; J gene: TRBJ1-3; V gene: TRBV5-1; D gene: NA; CDR3 DNA: TGCGCCAGCAGCTTGGCTCCTGGGGTCTCTGGAAACACCATATATTTT; CDR3 protein: CASSLAPGVSGNTIYF
CDR3 length: 14; clone size: NA; J gene: TRBJ2-1; V gene: TRBV28; D gene: NA; CDR3 DNA: TGTGCCAGCAGTTCTAGCGCAACCTACAATGAGCAGTTCTTC; CDR3 protein: CASSSSATYNEQFF
CDR3 length: 15; clone size: once; J gene: TRBJ2-1; V gene: TRBV11-2; D gene: NA; CDR3 DNA: TGTGCCAGCAGCTTATGGGAGTCGCGGTCCAATGAGCAGTTCTTC; CDR3 protein: CASSLWESRSNEQFF
CDR3 length: 13; clone size: NA; J gene: TRBJ1-2; V gene: TRBV7-9; D gene: TRBD1; CDR3 DNA: TGTGCCAGCAGCTTAGGAGGGGGCCATGGCTACACCTTC; CDR3 protein: CASSLGGGHGYTF
CDR3 length: 15; clone size: NA; J gene: TRBJ2-1; V gene: TRBV28; D gene: TRBD2; CDR3 DNA: TGTGCCAGCAGTCAAACTAGCGGGGGGTACAATGAGCAGTTCTTC; CDR3 protein: CASSQTSGGYNEQFF
CDR3 length: 14; clone size: NA; J gene: TRBJ2-3; V gene: TRBV5-1; D gene: NA; CDR3 DNA: TGCGCCAGCAGCCCGGGTTCTTTCACAGATACGCAGTATTTT; CDR3 protein: CASSPGSFTDTQYF
CDR3 length: 16; clone size: NA; J gene: TRBJ2-3; V gene: TRBV28; D gene: NA; CDR3 DNA: TGTGCCAGCAGTATCTCTAGGCTCCTAGGCCGAGATACGCAGTATTTT; CDR3 protein: CASSISRLLGRDTQYF
CDR3 length: 17; clone size: NA; J gene: TRBJ2-2; V gene: TRBV4-1; D gene: TRBD2; CDR3 DNA: TGCGCCAGCAGCCAAGTATTCGCGGGAGGTAACACCGGGGAGCTGTTTTTT; CDR3 protein: CASSQVFAGGNTGELFF
CDR3 length: 14; clone size: once; J gene: TRBJ2-2; V gene: TRBV9; D gene: NA; CDR3 DNA: TGTGCCAGCAGACAACTTCAGGGTACCGGGGAGCTGTTTTTT; CDR3 protein: CASRQLQGTGELFF
CDR3 length: 15; clone size: NA; J gene: TRBJ2-7; V gene: TRBV5-1; D gene: TRBD2; CDR3 DNA: TGCGCCAGCAGCGGACTAGCGGGAGTCTCCTACGAGCAGTACTTC; CDR3 protein: CASSGLAGVSYEQYF
CDR3 length: 15; clone size: NA; J gene: TRBJ2-2; V gene: TRBV2; D gene: NA; CDR3 DNA: TGTGCCAGCACCCCGTCGGGGTCTTACACCGGGGAGCTGTTTTTT; CDR3 protein: CASTPSGSYTGELFF
CDR3 length: 15; clone size: once; J gene: TRBJ1-2; V gene: TRBV28; D gene: TRBD1; CDR3 DNA: TGTGCCAGCAGTTTAACGGGACAGGGCAACTATGGCTACACCTTC; CDR3 protein: CASSLTGQGNYGYTF
CDR3 length: 14; clone size: NA; J gene: TRBJ2-3; V gene: TRBV13; D gene: NA; CDR3 DNA: TGTGCCAGCAGCTCGCGACCGGGTACAGATACGCAGTATTTT; CDR3 protein: CASSSRPGTDTQYF
CDR3 length: 13; clone size: NA; J gene: TRBJ2-1; V gene: TRBV5-1; D gene: NA; CDR3 DNA: TGCGCCAGCAGCAGCGACTCGTCCAGGGAGCAGTTCTTC; CDR3 protein: CASSSDSSREQFF
CDR3 length: 13; clone size: NA; J gene: TRBJ2-7; V gene: TRBV19; D gene: TRBD1; CDR3 DNA: TGTGCCAGTAGTTTTCAGGGGGCGCACGAGCAGTACTTC; CDR3 protein: CASSFQGAHEQYF
CDR3 length: 13; clone size: NA; J gene: TRBJ2-5; V gene: TRBV6-5; D gene: NA; CDR3 DNA: TGTGCCAGCAGTTATCCGGGGCGGGAGACCCAGTACTTC; CDR3 protein: CASSYPGRETQYF